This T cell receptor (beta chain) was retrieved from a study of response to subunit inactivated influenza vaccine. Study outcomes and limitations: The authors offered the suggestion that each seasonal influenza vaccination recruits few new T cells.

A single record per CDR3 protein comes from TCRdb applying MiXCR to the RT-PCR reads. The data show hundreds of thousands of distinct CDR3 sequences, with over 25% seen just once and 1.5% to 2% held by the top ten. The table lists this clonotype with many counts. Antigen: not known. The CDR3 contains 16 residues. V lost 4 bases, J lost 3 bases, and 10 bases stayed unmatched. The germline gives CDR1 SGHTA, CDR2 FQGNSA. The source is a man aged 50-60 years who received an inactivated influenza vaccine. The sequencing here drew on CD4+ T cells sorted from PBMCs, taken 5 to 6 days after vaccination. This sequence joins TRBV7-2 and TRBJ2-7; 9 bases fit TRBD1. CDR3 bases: TGTGCCAGCAGCTGGGCGATGTCGACAGGGGGCTACGAGCAGTACTTC. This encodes CASSWAMSTGGYEQYF.